These 25 T cell receptor beta chains came from one sample sequenced in a study of blood T cell repertoires in COVID-19. Clones were sequenced by immunoSEQ multiplex PCR, and TCRdb holds only the in-frame ones, with some missing. The top ten clones hold 2.6% of a sample with roughly 260,000 clones, about 91% of them seen once. The sample consisted of peripheral blood. Receptors were obtained from a person aged 18 to 35 with COVID-19, enrolled during active disease.

The chain uses TRBV15 and TRBJ1-2; D ambiguous. CDR1 and CDR2 from the germline V gene are LNHNV and YYDKDF (reference sequence). This CDR3 is 15 amino acids long. Trimming cost V 0 bases and J 8 bases, with 16 bases left between them. CDR3 DNA sequence: TGTGCCACCAGCAGAGATAGCCCGGGGATCGGCGGCTACACCTTC. Protein sequence: CATSRDSPGIGGYTF. Full variable domain (remainder filled in from reference TRBV15 and TRBJ1-2): DAMVIQNPRYQVTQFGKPVTLSCSQTLNHNVMYWYQQKSSQAPKLLFHYYDKDFNNEADTPDNFQSRRPNTSFCFLDIRSPGLGDTAMYLCATSRDSPGIGGYTFGSGTRLTVV.

J is TRBJ2-7 and V is TRBV7-9; 10 nucleotides agree with TRBD2. The CDR3 has 18 residues. With V trimmed by 4 bases and J by 6 bases, 18 bases remained unmatched. Per the germline V gene, CDR1 is SEHNR and CDR2 is FQNEAQ (reference sequence). The chain's CDR3 is CASSSRPRLAGDSGEQYF. The CDR3 nucleotides are TGTGCCAGCAGCTCCCGGCCAAGGCTAGCGGGAGATTCGGGCGAGCAGTACTTC.

This chain joins TRBV27 and TRBJ2-5; D call uncertain. The V end was cut by 2 bases, the J end by 5 bases, with 9 bases between. The CDR3 runs to 13 residues. Germline V lookup: CDR1 MNHEY, CDR2 SMNVEV (reference sequence). The CDR3 loop reads CASSLMTGETQYF. In DNA form, the CDR3 reads TGTGCCAGCAGTTTAATGACCGGGGAGACCCAGTACTTC.

This clone was counted a few times. At one of its ends the junction is not consistent with the germline gene, which may arise from a read error. Here the CDR3 reads CASSLSGHFDEQFF. Written as DNA, the CDR3 is TGTGCTAGCAGCTTATCGGGACATTTCGATGAGCAGTTCTTC. V gene TRBV7-7 combines with J gene TRBJ2-1; D possibly corresponds to TRBD1 (6 bases). CDR1 and CDR2 from the germline V gene are SSHAT and FNYEAQ (reference sequence). The CDR3 length is 14 residues.

This clone has just a few counts. This chain uses TRBV9 with TRBJ2-3, with D hard to call. This CDR3 has 16 residues. Trimming removed 4 bases at V and 0 bases at J, with 15 bases between. Looked up from germline, CDR1 is SGDLS and CDR2 is YYNGEE. The CDR3 bases are TGTGCCAGCAGCTACAGACACTCGTCGAGCACAGATACGCAGTATTTT. Translating gives CASSYRHSSSTDTQYF. Combining the CDR3 with reference TRBV9 and TRBJ2-3 gives the whole variable domain DSGVTQTPKHLITATGQRVTLRCSPRSGDLSVYWYQQSLDQGLQFLIQYYNGEERAKGNILERFSAQQFPDLHSELNLSSLELGDSALYFCASSYRHSSSTDTQYFGPGTRLTVL.

In this sample, this clone turned up once. The genes are TRBV6-5 and TRBJ2-5, with D perhaps TRBD2 (5 bases). The CDR3 totals 13 residues. Germline loops: CDR1 MNHEY, CDR2 SVGAGI. Trimming shortened V by 4 bases and J by 2 bases, and 8 bases separated the two germline ends. The CDR3 nucleotides read TGTGCCAGCAGTTTAAGCGGTCAAGAGACCCAGTACTTC. This codes for CASSLSGQETQYF.

Only one count was recorded for this clone. The chain links TRBV28 to TRBJ1-2, with 7 bases aligning to TRBD1. Germline CDR1 MDHEN, CDR2 SYDVKM. J gave up 4 bases and V 5 bases, and 7 bases lay outside the gene matches. This CDR3 spans 14 amino acids. As DNA, the CDR3 is TGTGCCAGCAGTCTACAGACAGGGACCTATGGCTACACCTTC. Encoded protein: CASSLQTGTYGYTF.

V is TRBV11-2 and J is TRBJ2-2, with 7 bases identical to TRBD1. V shed 5 bases, J shed 5 bases, and the junction held 14 bases outside the gene matches. This CDR3 contains 17 residues. Germline V CDR1 and CDR2: SGHAT, FQNNGV. The CDR3 DNA sequence: TGTGCCAGCAGCCCGGTTCAGGGGGTGTTCAGGACCGGGGAGCTGTTTTTT. This codes for CASSPVQGVFRTGELFF.

The rearrangement uses TRBV2 and TRBJ2-7; 11 nucleotides agree with TRBD2. CDR3 length: 15 amino acids. Germline trimming cut 6 bases from V and 4 bases from J; bases unmatched to any gene: 8. The germline CDR1 and CDR2 sequences are SNHLY and FYNNEI. The CDR3 reads CASREGLAEPYEQYF. The CDR3 DNA reads TGTGCCAGCAGGGAGGGACTAGCGGAGCCATACGAGCAGTACTTC.

J is TRBJ1-1 and V is TRBV9; D gene unclear. V gave up 6 bases and J gave up 0 bases, with 18 bases separating them. This CDR3 has 16 residues. Per the germline V gene, CDR1 is SGDLS and CDR2 is YYNGEE. The CDR3 reads CASITPGSILNTEAFF. CDR3 sequence (DNA): TGTGCCAGCATCACTCCGGGGTCTATTTTGAACACTGAAGCTTTCTTT.

This clone was counted a single time. The V call is TRBV6-5, the J call TRBJ2-6, with TRBD2 as a possible D gene (5 bases). Germline CDR1 and CDR2: MNHEY and SVGAGI. Trimming shortened V by 2 bases and J by 3 bases, and 11 bases separated the two germline ends. The CDR3 runs 16 residues. CDR3 region: CASSYPSRDGANVLTF. DNA for the CDR3: TGTGCCAGCAGTTACCCCAGCCGGGATGGGGCCAACGTCCTGACTTTC.

The V and J genes are TRBV9 and TRBJ1-1, with 8 bases aligning to TRBD1. The CDR3 contains 15 residues. Germline V lookup: CDR1 SGDLS, CDR2 YYNGEE. The V and J ends lost 3 bases and 0 bases, in that order; junction bases with no gene match: 4. The CDR3 nucleotides read TGTGCCAGCAGCGCAGCAGGGGGCATGAACACTGAAGCTTTCTTT. Encoded protein: CASSAAGGMNTEAFF. Full variable domain (outside the CDR3, taken from reference TRBV9 and TRBJ1-1): DSGVTQTPKHLITATGQRVTLRCSPRSGDLSVYWYQQSLDQGLQFLIQYYNGEERAKGNILERFSAQQFPDLHSELNLSSLELGDSALYFCASSAAGGMNTEAFFGQGTRLTVV.

This clone appeared a few times. At one boundary the junction diverges from the germline segment, which might be a read error. The rearrangement links TRBV5-6 to TRBJ1-2; 7 positions agree with TRBD1. This CDR3 is 11 amino acids long. Germline CDR1 reads SGHDT; CDR2 reads YYEEEE. Here the CDR3 reads CASSLLGQSDF. CDR3 nucleotides: TGTGCCAGCAGCTTGTTGGGACAGTCGGATTTC.

The J gene is TRBJ1-5, the V gene TRBV24-1, with TRBD1 identical over 8 bases. Losses at the gene ends were 3 bases for V and 3 bases for J; bases not matched to a gene: 3. CDR3 length: 15 residues. The germline CDR1 and CDR2 sequences are KGHDR and SFDVKD. The CDR3 coding sequence is TGTGCCACCAGTGATGGCAGGGGGCTCAATCAGCCCCAGCATTTT. It translates to CATSDGRGLNQPQHF.

This clone was observed once. This chain links TRBV5-1 with TRBJ2-5; a possible D gene is TRBD1 (5 bases). Deletions cut 2 bases from V and 1 base from J, with 12 bases between. This CDR3 contains 15 residues. From germline, CDR1 is SGHRS and CDR2 YFSETQ. In DNA form, the CDR3 reads TGCGCCAGCAGCTTATCCAGGGTCGCCCAAGAGACCCAGTACTTC. Its protein is CASSLSRVAQETQYF.

The rearrangement links TRBV5-4 to TRBJ2-3, with 11 bases identical to TRBD2. This CDR3 contains 16 residues. The ends lost 4 bases at V and 4 bases at J; junction bases unmatched: 8. In germline, CDR1 is SGHNT, CDR2 YYREEE (reference sequence). The CDR3 region has the DNA TGTGCCAGCAGCACGAGACTAGCGGGATTGGCAGATACGCAGTATTTT. This sequence encodes CASSTRLAGLADTQYF.

The chain joins TRBV21-1 to TRBJ2-7; TRBD1, the table's D call, lacks a check against the DNA. TRBV21-1 is assigned pseudogene status. This CDR3 is 16 amino acids long. CDR3 amino acids: CASSNPGQGWDYEQYF. The CDR3 nucleotides read TGTGCCAGCAGCAATCCCGGACAGGGATGGGACTACGAGCAGTACTTC.

This clone was counted once. The chain employs TRBV15 and TRBJ2-5; 7 positions match TRBD2. Germline CDR1 LNHNV, CDR2 YYDKDF (reference sequence). V lost 1 base, J lost 5 bases, and 4 bases stayed unmatched. This CDR3 has 14 residues. Here the CDR3 DNA reads TGTGCCACCAGCAGAGTGTACGGGGGGGAGACCCAGTACTTC. Its translation: CATSRVYGGETQYF.

CDR3 DNA sequence: TGTGCCAGTAGTGCGACAGGCCACACTGAAGCTTTCTTT. Translating gives CASSATGHTEAFF. J is TRBJ1-1 and V is TRBV19; maybe TRBD1 (6 bases). CDR1 is LNHDA and CDR2 is SQIVND in the germline V gene (reference sequence). CDR3 size: 13 residues. The ends were cut back, 5 bases at V and 3 bases at J, with 10 bases in the middle.

J is TRBJ1-6 and V is TRBV19; 9 bases agree with TRBD1. Unmatched junction bases numbered 5, after V lost 3 bases and J lost 5 bases. The germline V gene encodes CDR1 LNHDA and CDR2 SQIVND (reference sequence). The CDR3 has 16 amino acids. CDR3 nucleotides: TGTGCCAGTAGTATGCCGGGACAGGGAGATAATTCACCCCTCCACTTT. Translated, it gives CASSMPGQGDNSPLHF. Supplemented by reference TRBV19 and TRBJ1-6, the full variable domain reads DGGITQSPKYLFRKEGQNVTLSCEQNLNHDAMYWYRQDPGQGLRLIYYSQIVNDFQKGDIAEGYSVSREKKESFPLTVTSAQKNPTAFYLCASSMPGQGDNSPLHFGNGTRLTVT.

The chain joins TRBV6-2 or TRBV6-3 to TRBJ2-5; maybe TRBD1 (6 bases). V lost 5 bases to trimming and J lost 4 bases, with 17 bases between them. This CDR3 is 15 amino acids long. Germline V gene data show CDR1 as MNHEY and CDR2 as SVGEGT. CDR3 in DNA: TGTGCCAGCAGTGCGCTACAGGGATCCCGAGAGACCCAGTACTTC. The encoded protein is CASSALQGSRETQYF.

This chain joins TRBV7-2 and TRBJ1-2; maybe TRBD1 (5 bases). V shed 1 base and J shed 4 bases, with 10 bases lying between them. This CDR3 is built from 14 residues. CDR1 is SGHTA and CDR2 is FQGNSA in the germline V gene. The CDR3 region is CASSLGAGIYGYTF. CDR3 bases: TGTGCCAGCAGCTTAGGGGCAGGGATCTATGGCTACACCTTC.

The chain recombines TRBV4-1 with TRBJ2-6; perhaps TRBD1 as D (6 bases). The CDR3 has 16 amino acids. CDR1 MGHRA and CDR2 YSYEKL come from the germline V gene. Trimming shortened V by 0 bases and J by 2 bases, and 8 bases separated the two germline ends. Here the CDR3 reads CASSQDQGPGANVLTF. CDR3 nucleotides: TGCGCCAGCAGCCAAGACCAGGGGCCTGGGGCCAACGTCCTGACTTTC.

This chain uses TRBV24-1 with TRBJ2-3, with 7 bases identical to TRBD2. Trimming at V came to 3 bases and at J to 0 bases, leaving 8 bases not matched to a gene. The CDR3 consists of 17 residues. CDR1 and CDR2 (germline): KGHDR, SFDVKD. CDR3 sequence reads: CATSDPYLADSTDTQYF. The CDR3 DNA follows: TGTGCCACCAGTGATCCATATCTAGCGGACAGCACAGATACGCAGTATTTT.

The rearrangement uses TRBV7-2 and TRBJ1-1; no definite D call. Trimming removed 3 bases from V and 4 bases from J, with 9 bases in between. Germline V CDR1 and CDR2: SGHTA, FQGNSA. The CDR3 sequence is 13 residues long. The CDR3 DNA reads TGTGCCAGCAGCTTCAGCAGGCCCACTGAAGCTTTCTTT. This sequence encodes CASSFSRPTEAFF.